The T cell receptor beta chain described here comes from a study of CD8 T cells in ankylosing spondylitis. Study findings and constraints: Made up of 7 to 9 highly homologous variants, a TCR beta motif appeared characteristic of ankylosing spondylitis blood. Enrichment of disease-linked clones was reportedly significant in matched ankylosing spondylitis synovial fluid.

Each CDR3 protein is one row after TCRdb ran MiXCR on the 5' RACE reads. This table has 200,000 to 250,000 distinct CDR3 sequences, approximately 7.4% appearing once. This clonotype was picked up many times. Its antigen is undetermined. Trimming took 1 base from V and 3 from J, leaving 9 bases between them. The CDR3 loop spans 15 amino acids. Germline V CDR1 and CDR2: LGHNA, YSLEER. This chain uses TRBV4-3 with TRBJ2-2; no clear D gene. The sequenced sample consisted of blood, either unsorted or a sorted T cell fraction (not recorded which). The source is a male donor with ankylosing spondylitis. The CDR3 here is CASSQGDRDTGELFF. In DNA, the CDR3 is TGCGCCAGCAGCCAAGGGGATCGGGACACCGGGGAGCTGTTTTTT.